These 32 T cell receptor beta chains were all obtained from the same sample, sequenced in a study of T-cell reconstitution after alpha-beta-depleted transplantation in children. Unique molecular identifiers featured in how the TCRbeta library was prepared. Each CDR3 protein is one row after TCRdb ran MiXCR on the PCR reads. This table holds around 200,000 distinct CDR3 sequences, about 8.4% found once. Sample: PBMCs, mostly from graft donor cells, taken 360 days after TCRalphabeta/CD19-depleted stem cell transplant. The receptors shown here come from a male patient between 2 and 15 years old who had a stem cell transplant for acute myeloid leukemia, so the T cells may come from the graft donor.

This clonotype was found once. CDR3 bases: TGTGCCAGCAGTCCACACTACCTGGGACAGCGAGACAATGAGCAGTTCTTC. Protein product: CASSPHYLGQRDNEQFF. The chain combines TRBV7-6 with TRBJ2-1, with TRBD1 identical over 7 bases. The germline CDR1 and CDR2 sequences are SGHVS and FNYEAQ. J gave up 5 bases and V 6 bases, and 16 bases lay outside the gene matches. The CDR3 totals 17 residues.

This clonotype came up many times. This chain's CDR3 is CASSTPRTSGKSYNEQFF. CDR3 DNA: TGTGCCAGCAGTACCCCGAGGACTAGCGGGAAGAGCTACAATGAGCAGTTCTTC. The chain joins TRBV28 to TRBJ2-1, with 12 bases fitting TRBD2. Trimming removed 5 bases from V and 3 bases from J; junction bases left unmatched: 11. The germline CDR1 and CDR2 sequences are MDHEN and SYDVKM. CDR3 length equals 18 residues.

This clonotype was recorded at least ten times. The genes are TRBV20-1 and TRBJ2-3; 7 bases line up with TRBD2. Germline loops: CDR1 DFQATT, CDR2 SNEGSKA (reference sequence). This CDR3 region has 14 residues. With 7 bases clipped from V and 4 bases from J, the junction kept 11 bases outside the gene matches. CDR3 bases: TGCAGTGGGGAGTTGGGGGAGGGAGCAGATACGCAGTATTTT. Encoded protein: CSGELGEGADTQYF.

This clonotype was recorded at least ten times. The chain joins TRBV4-2 to TRBJ1-1, with D unresolved. The CDR3 extends over 15 amino acids. V was shortened by 2 bases and J by 5 bases, with 15 bases between the two germline ends. Germline-derived CDR1 and CDR2 are LGHNA and YNFKEQ. The CDR3, as DNA: TGTGCCAGCAGCCAACAATATAGGACGGCGACTGAAGCTTTCTTT. Its protein product is CASSQQYRTATEAFF.

This clonotype was counted only a few times. The chain links TRBV5-6 to TRBJ2-1, with D perhaps matching TRBD1 or TRBD2 (5 bases each). Germline V gene lookup returns CDR1 SGHDT and CDR2 YYEEEE. With 2 bases removed from V and 3 bases from J, the gap between germline ends came to 9 bases. The CDR3 is 14 residues long. CDR3 sequence reads: CASSFGDGYNEQFF. The CDR3 nucleotides read TGTGCCAGCAGCTTCGGGGACGGCTACAATGAGCAGTTCTTC.

This clonotype was seen only a few times. This chain links TRBV7-6 with TRBJ1-3; weak D call: TRBD1 (5 bases). V lost 1 base, J lost 0 bases, and 13 bases lay in between. Germline V lookup: CDR1 SGHVS, CDR2 FNYEAQ. The CDR3 consists of 17 residues. CDR3 residues: CASSLEGQMSSGNTIYF. CDR3 in DNA: TGTGCCAGCAGCTTAGAGGGGCAGATGAGCTCTGGAAACACCATATATTTT.

This clonotype was recorded a few times. The chain links TRBV5-1 to TRBJ1-1, with D unresolved. CDR1 SGHRS and CDR2 YFSETQ come from the germline V gene. The CDR3 length is 14 residues. With 5 bases removed from V and 0 bases from J, the gap between germline ends came to 11 bases. CDR3 protein: CASRRRGVNTEAFF. CDR3 coding DNA: TGCGCCAGCAGGCGACGGGGAGTGAACACTGAAGCTTTCTTT.

V gene TRBV12-3 or TRBV12-4 combines with J gene TRBJ1-2, with D hard to call. Trimming took off 1 base at V and 4 bases at J, with 10 bases between the two ends. This CDR3 is 14 amino acids long. CDR3 sequence: CASSLGGFIYGYTF. For the CDR3, the DNA is TGTGCCAGCAGTTTAGGCGGGTTCATCTATGGCTACACCTTC.

This clonotype has only one observation. The chain carries TRBV30 and TRBJ1-2, with D unresolved. The CDR3 spans 12 residues. V lost 6 bases and J lost 2, with 10 bases in between. CDR1 is GTSNPN and CDR2 is SVGIG in the germline V gene (reference sequence). CDR3 DNA sequence: TGTGCCTGCGCTGAGAACAACTATGGCTACACCTTC. It is translated as CACAENNYGYTF.

This clonotype was seen many times. V and J are TRBV7-2 and TRBJ2-7, with no clear D. The V end lost 2 bases, the J end lost 0 bases, and 8 bases lay between the germline ends. This CDR3 comprises 14 residues. Per germline, CDR1 SGHTA and CDR2 FQGNSA. CDR3 region: CASSLSHISYEQYF. The CDR3 nucleotides read TGTGCCAGCAGCTTAAGTCATATCTCCTACGAGCAGTACTTC.

In this sample, this clonotype turned up a few times. The chain has TRBV18 and TRBJ1-5; unclear D gene. CDR1 KGHSH and CDR2 LQKENI come from the germline V gene. There are 15 residues in the CDR3. V lost 3 bases, J lost 5 bases, and 14 bases lay in between. CDR3 amino acids: CASSPAGVSDQPQHF. The CDR3 bases are TGTGCCAGCTCACCTGCCGGGGTGAGCGATCAGCCCCAGCATTTT.

This clonotype was picked up a small number of times. This chain connects TRBV7-2 to TRBJ2-2; D is undetermined. Deletions cut 2 bases from V and 2 bases from J, with 9 bases between. CDR1 and CDR2 (germline): SGHTA, FQGNSA. The CDR3 has 15 residues. CDR3 coding DNA: TGTGCCAGCAGCTTACTTAGCCTAAACACCGGGGAGCTGTTTTTT. It encodes CASSLLSLNTGELFF.

V usage is TRBV6-5 and J usage is TRBJ1-6; TRBD1 matches 8 bases. The germline V gene encodes CDR1 MNHEY and CDR2 SVGAGI. The CDR3 loop spans 15 amino acids. V lost 0 bases to trimming and J lost 10 bases; unmatched junction nucleotides: 5. The CDR3 sequence: CASSYSRTGFSPLHF. The CDR3 coding sequence is TGTGCCAGCAGTTACTCCCGGACAGGGTTCTCACCCCTCCACTTT.

The chain couples TRBV19 to TRBJ1-1; a possible D gene is TRBD1 (6 bases). The V end lost 5 bases, the J end lost 4 bases, and 11 bases lay between the germline ends. The CDR3 is 13 amino acids. CDR1 and CDR2 from the germline V gene are LNHDA and SQIVND (reference sequence). CDR3 sequence: CASSPRGATEAFF. In DNA, the CDR3 is TGTGCCAGTAGTCCCAGGGGAGCCACTGAAGCTTTCTTT. Filled out from reference TRBV19 and TRBJ1-1, the complete variable domain reads DGGITQSPKYLFRKEGQNVTLSCEQNLNHDAMYWYRQDPGQGLRLIYYSQIVNDFQKGDIAEGYSVSREKKESFPLTVTSAQKNPTAFYLCASSPRGATEAFFGQGTRLTVV.

This clonotype was seen only a few times. The rearrangement links TRBV5-5 to TRBJ1-5; no clear D. The CDR3 spans 16 residues. The germline V and J ends were trimmed by 0 bases and 4 bases, with 14 bases remaining between them. CDR1 SGHKS and CDR2 YYEKEE come from the germline V gene (reference sequence). The CDR3 DNA reads TGTGCCAGCAGCTTGGCCCCCAGAAGCCAGAATCAGCCCCAGCATTTT. This gives the protein CASSLAPRSQNQPQHF. The full variable domain, its missing parts supplied by reference TRBV5-5 and TRBJ1-5, is DAGVTQSPTHLIKTRGQQVTLRCSPISGHKSVSWYQQVLGQGPQFIFQYYEKEERGRGNFPDRFSARQFPNYSSELNVNALLLGDSALYLCASSLAPRSQNQPQHFGDGTRLSIL.

V is TRBV5-1 and J is TRBJ2-7; 11 bases map to TRBD1. The CDR3 is 12 residues long. Per germline, CDR1 SGHRS and CDR2 YFSETQ. The CDR3, as DNA: TGCGCCAGCAGCTCTCCGGGACAGGGGGTGTCCGTC. This encodes CASSSPGQGVSV.

This clonotype was seen at least ten times. The chain carries TRBV5-5 and TRBJ2-2; 7 bases agree with TRBD1. The CDR3 runs 15 residues. The germline CDR1 and CDR2 sequences are SGHKS and YYEKEE (reference sequence). V lost 2 bases to trimming and J lost 6 bases; unmatched junction nucleotides: 7. The CDR3 DNA is TGTGCCAGCAGCTTTACAGGGGATTGGGCCGGGGAGCTGTTTTTT. Translation gives CASSFTGDWAGELFF.

This clonotype has just a few counts. The chain employs TRBV11-2 and TRBJ2-5; the match to TRBD2 covers 11 bases. This CDR3 is built from 18 residues. Germline V gene sequence: CDR1 SGHAT, CDR2 FQNNGV. The junction had 14 bases not matched to a gene; V was cut back by 4 bases and J by 4 bases. The CDR3 loop reads CASSSRIAGGPKGETQYF. Written as DNA, the CDR3 is TGTGCCAGCAGCTCCCGAATAGCGGGGGGGCCCAAGGGAGAGACCCAGTACTTC.

This clonotype was counted ten times or more. The rearrangement uses TRBV12-3 or TRBV12-4 and TRBJ2-1; D call uncertain. This CDR3 is built from 11 residues. V lost 5 bases and J lost 8, with 7 bases in between. The CDR3 reads CASSILDEQFF. The CDR3 DNA follows: TGTGCCAGCAGTATACTCGATGAGCAGTTCTTC.

There are a few counts of this clonotype. V and J are TRBV27 and TRBJ1-1; D is uncertain. The germline V and J ends were trimmed by 5 bases and 4 bases, with 14 bases remaining between them. The CDR3 runs to 14 residues. Looked up from germline, CDR1 is MNHEY and CDR2 is SMNVEV (reference sequence). The CDR3 DNA reads TGTGCCAGCAGTGGAGCGACACCGACCACTGAAGCTTTCTTT. Its translation: CASSGATPTTEAFF.

This clonotype was observed many times. The chain combines TRBV6-1 with TRBJ1-4, with a weak D call TRBD1 (5 bases). Germline-derived CDR1 and CDR2 are MNHNS and SASEGT. CDR3 length: 14 amino acids. The V end lost 6 bases, the J end lost 2 bases, and 10 bases lay between the germline ends. The CDR3 loop is CASRDRDTNEKLFF. CDR3 bases: TGTGCCAGCAGGGACCGGGACACTAATGAAAAACTGTTTTTT.

This clonotype was seen repeatedly, ten times or more. This chain joins TRBV5-1 and TRBJ2-1; D is unresolved. The CDR3 loop spans 16 amino acids. Germline V gives CDR1 SGHRS, CDR2 YFSETQ. V was pared by 2 bases and J by 4 bases, with 16 bases between. CDR3 region: CASSLSRSNTYNEQFF. CDR3 in DNA: TGCGCCAGCAGCTTATCTAGATCTAATACATACAATGAGCAGTTCTTC.

This clonotype occurred many times. The rearrangement links TRBV14 to TRBJ2-1; D unresolved. V lost 1 base and J lost 3, with 13 bases in between. The CDR3 contains 16 residues. Germline V gives CDR1 SGHDN, CDR2 FVKESK. This CDR3 reads CASSQGVNPSYNEQFF. In DNA, the CDR3 is TGTGCCAGCAGCCAAGGAGTAAACCCAAGCTACAATGAGCAGTTCTTC.

The chain uses TRBV12-3 or TRBV12-4 and TRBJ2-6; perhaps TRBD1 as D (6 bases). This CDR3 contains 17 residues. V dropped 7 bases and J dropped 0 bases, with 16 bases sitting between them. CDR3 sequence: CASTSPDRSSGANVLTF. The CDR3 region has the DNA TGTGCCAGCACCTCCCCGGACAGATCCTCTGGGGCCAACGTCCTGACTTTC.

There are a few counts of this clonotype. The V call is TRBV5-1, the J call TRBJ2-1; D remains unclear. Between the trimmed V and J ends, which lost 0 bases and 15 bases, there was a span of 13 bases. The CDR3 runs to 12 residues. Per germline, CDR1 SGHRS and CDR2 YFSETQ. CDR3 in DNA: TGCGCCAGCAGCTTGGACCTTCAGAGCCCGTTCTTC. Encoded protein: CASSLDLQSPFF.

The chain joins TRBV12-3 or TRBV12-4 to TRBJ2-6; D gene unclear. The CDR3 covers 16 residues. V was shortened by 0 bases and J by 0 bases, with 6 bases between the two germline ends. CDR3 sequence (DNA): TGTGCCAGCAGTTTAGCGGTCAGCTCTGGGGCCAACGTCCTGACTTTC. Translation gives CASSLAVSSGANVLTF.

This clonotype was seen ten or more times. The J gene is TRBJ2-3, the V gene TRBV5-1; D is possibly TRBD2 (5 bases). Germline loops: CDR1 SGHRS, CDR2 YFSETQ. The CDR3 consists of 12 residues. V was cut by 4 bases and J by 5 bases, with 8 bases left in between. The CDR3 bases are TGCGCCAGCAGCCCCCGGGGAGATACGCAGTATTTT. Its protein product is CASSPRGDTQYF.

This clonotype was detected only a few times. The V and J genes are TRBV5-1 and TRBJ1-4, with D tentatively TRBD1 (6 bases). The V and J ends lost 4 bases and 6 bases respectively, with 10 bases between them. This CDR3 has 13 amino acids. From germline, CDR1 is SGHRS and CDR2 YFSETQ. The CDR3 loop reads CASSTGTYEKLFF. In DNA, the CDR3 is TGCGCCAGCAGCACCGGGACATATGAAAAACTGTTTTTT.

The rearrangement joins TRBV11-3 to TRBJ1-1; D unresolved. The CDR3 sequence is 13 residues long. The V end was cut by 2 bases, the J end by 8 bases, with 12 bases between. The V gene's germline CDR1 is SGHNT and CDR2 YENEEA. CDR3 DNA sequence: TGTGCCAGCAGCTTATTCGCCGGAAAGGAAGCTTTCTTT. Translation: CASSLFAGKEAFF.

V gene TRBV7-2 combines with J gene TRBJ2-7, with D possibly TRBD2 on 6 matching bases. Trimming removed 4 bases from V and 7 bases from J, with 20 bases in between. Germline lookup yields CDR1 SGHTA and CDR2 FQGNSA. The CDR3 is 15 amino acids. The CDR3 loop reads CASSWKDPSGGEQYF. CDR3 DNA: TGTGCCAGCAGCTGGAAAGACCCCTCCGGGGGTGAGCAGTACTTC.

This clonotype was picked up one time. The chain joins TRBV28 to TRBJ2-3; 8 nucleotides agree with TRBD1. The length of the CDR3 is 15 residues. The germline CDR1 and CDR2 sequences are MDHEN and SYDVKM. The V gene end was trimmed by 4 bases and the J gene end by 0 bases; junction bases not matched to a gene: 3. The CDR3 DNA reads as TGTGCCAGCAGTTCGGGACAGGATAGCACAGATACGCAGTATTTT. This sequence encodes CASSSGQDSTDTQYF.

The chain recombines TRBV5-1 with TRBJ2-2, with 9 bases matching TRBD2. The CDR3 length is 16 residues. CDR1 is SGHRS and CDR2 is YFSETQ in the germline V gene. The trim removed 6 bases at V and 4 bases at J, leaving 10 bases unmatched. CDR3: CASNGGRAQSTGELFF. The CDR3 DNA reads as TGCGCCAGCAACGGCGGGAGGGCCCAAAGCACCGGGGAGCTGTTTTTT.